One and the same sample provided the 29 T cell receptor beta chains below, sequenced in a study of T cell changes during pregnancy in multiple sclerosis. Profiling relied on immunoSEQ multiplex PCR, and the TCRdb table lists in-frame clones only, not all of them. The sample lists about 92,000 clones, just under 95% occurring once. The sample was peripheral blood, taken in the first trimester of pregnancy. Receptors originate from a female donor with multiple sclerosis, enrolled in a pregnancy study.

This chain joins TRBV5-6 and TRBJ2-3, with D possibly matching TRBD2 (6 bases). This CDR3 spans 16 amino acids. Germline V gene sequence: CDR1 SGHDT, CDR2 YYEEEE. Between the trimmed V and J ends, which lost 0 bases and 4 bases, there was a span of 15 bases. The CDR3 sequence is CASSLAVGGVPDTQYF. The DNA of the CDR3 is TGTGCCAGCAGCTTGGCAGTCGGCGGGGTCCCAGATACGCAGTATTTT.

This clone was detected only once. This chain joins TRBV30 and TRBJ2-1; possibly TRBD2 for D (6 bases). The CDR3 totals 15 residues. Germline values: CDR1 GTSNPN, CDR2 SVGIG (reference sequence). Trimming took 2 bases from V and 6 from J, leaving 17 bases between them. The CDR3 spells CAWSSEEGRVNEQFF. CDR3 coding DNA: TGTGCCTGGAGTTCGGAGGAGGGTCGGGTCAATGAGCAGTTCTTC.

V and J are TRBV6-1 and TRBJ1-2; 10 nucleotides match TRBD1. Germline trimming cut 4 bases from V and 4 bases from J; bases unmatched to any gene: 6. Germline assignment: CDR1 MNHNS and CDR2 SASEGT. This CDR3 is 15 amino acids long. DNA of the CDR3: TGTGCCAGCAGTGTCGGACAGGGGGGTATCTATGGCTACACCTTC. Amino acid sequence: CASSVGQGGIYGYTF.

As for this clone: This same CDR3 is encoded by further DNA sequences in the sample. The V call is TRBV7-6, the J call TRBJ2-3; 7 bases match TRBD2. In germline, CDR1 is SGHVS, CDR2 FNYEAQ. CDR3 length equals 14 residues. V dropped 1 base and J dropped 6; count of bases not matched to a gene: 4. In DNA, the CDR3 is TGTGCCAGCAGCTTAGGGGGGGGATCGGATACGCAGTATTTT. Translating gives CASSLGGGSDTQYF.

The chain employs TRBV13 and TRBJ2-1; D is perhaps TRBD2 (7 bases). V dropped 5 bases and J dropped 3 bases, with 17 bases sitting between them. Germline V lookup: CDR1 PRHDT, CDR2 FYEKMQ (reference sequence). The CDR3 consists of 16 residues. Here the CDR3 reads CASSPEGGAGYNEQFF. The CDR3 bases are TGTGCCAGCAGCCCCGAAGGGGGGGCTGGCTACAATGAGCAGTTCTTC.

The CDR3 nucleotides read TGTGCCAGCAGACGCGGGGGTTCACCCCTCCACTTT. Translating it yields CASRRGGSPLHF. This chain connects TRBV5-5 to TRBJ1-6; D possibly corresponds to TRBD1 (5 bases). This CDR3 is built from 12 residues. Per the germline V gene, CDR1 is SGHKS and CDR2 is YYEKEE (reference sequence). Trimming left V 5 bases short and J 9 bases short, with 9 bases between.

The rearrangement uses TRBV5-4 and TRBJ2-5; 11 nucleotides line up with TRBD2. Germline assignment: CDR1 SGHNT and CDR2 YYREEE (reference sequence). J gave up 1 base and V 1 base, and 3 bases lay outside the gene matches. The CDR3 totals 16 residues. CDR3 nucleotides: TGTGCCAGCAGCTTGCTTAGCGGGGGGGCCCAAGAGACCCAGTACTTC. This gives the protein CASSLLSGGAQETQYF.

The chain employs TRBV27 and TRBJ1-2, with a weak D call TRBD1 (5 bases). Germline loops: CDR1 MNHEY, CDR2 SMNVEV (reference sequence). This CDR3 spans 16 amino acids. Trimming pared 2 bases from V and 1 base from J, leaving 14 bases between. This chain's CDR3 is CASSLLGTEINYGYTF. CDR3 sequence (DNA): TGTGCCAGCAGTTTACTCGGGACTGAAATTAACTATGGCTACACCTTC.

This clone occurred many times. The junction and the germline gene differ at one end; a read error may be behind it. The genes are TRBV2 and TRBJ2-7; possibly TRBD1 for D (5 bases). CDR1 and CDR2 (germline): SNHLY, FYNNEI. The CDR3 has 13 amino acids. The CDR3 reads CASSEQGFETVDF. The CDR3 DNA sequence: TGTGCCAGCAGTGAACAGGGTTTCGAGACAGTGGACTTC.

The J gene is TRBJ2-7, the V gene TRBV27; 7 bases align to TRBD2. The length of the CDR3 is 14 residues. CDR1 and CDR2 from the germline V gene are MNHEY and SMNVEV (reference sequence). The V and J ends lost 8 bases and 5 bases, in that order; junction bases with no gene match: 12. The CDR3 DNA sequence: TGTGCCAGCTCATCCCGGGCTAGCGGAGACGAGCAGTACTTC. Amino acids: CASSSRASGDEQYF.

CDR3 in DNA: TGCGCCAGCAGCCCCCGGACAGACACTGAAGCTTTCTTT. Translation: CASSPRTDTEAFF. The J gene is TRBJ1-1, the V gene TRBV5-1; TRBD1 might be the D (6 bases). Germline V gene data show CDR1 as SGHRS and CDR2 as YFSETQ. Trimming took off 4 bases at V and 3 bases at J, with 10 bases between the two ends. This CDR3 contains 13 residues. The complete variable domain, with remaining parts taken from reference TRBV5-1 and TRBJ1-1, reads KAGVTQTPRYLIKTRGQQVTLSCSPISGHRSVSWYQQTPGQGLQFLFEYFSETQRNKGNFPGRFSGRQFSNSRSEMNVSTLELGDSALYLCASSPRTDTEAFFGQGTRLTVV.

The CDR3 is CASSQIIAKRGGPTDTQYF. The DNA for the CDR3 is TGCGCCAGCAGCCAGATAATCGCCAAGCGGGGAGGACCCACAGATACGCAGTATTTT. The chain links TRBV4-1 to TRBJ2-3; TRBD2 agrees at 7 bases. The germline CDR1 and CDR2 sequences are MGHRA and YSYEKL. V shed 3 bases and J 2 bases; nucleotides not matched to a gene: 17. This CDR3 comprises 19 residues.

The chain links TRBV9 to TRBJ2-7, with 10 bases matching TRBD2. V lost 0 bases to trimming and J lost 3 bases; unmatched junction nucleotides: 0. Germline assignment: CDR1 SGDLS and CDR2 YYNGEE. This CDR3 region has 14 residues. The CDR3 DNA sequence: TGTGCCAGCAGCGTAGGACTAGCGGGCTACGAGCAGTACTTC. This codes for CASSVGLAGYEQYF.

The chain uses TRBV7-3 and TRBJ2-7; 7 bases match TRBD2. The CDR3 consists of 15 residues. Germline V gives CDR1 SGHTA, CDR2 FQGTGA. V shed 6 bases, J shed 3 bases, and the junction held 11 bases outside the gene matches. The CDR3 sequence is CASSEKAGSIYEQYF. The DNA of the CDR3 is TGTGCCAGCAGTGAAAAAGCGGGGTCGATCTACGAGCAGTACTTC.

The chain employs TRBV11-2 and TRBJ1-2; 9 positions match TRBD1. The length of the CDR3 is 14 residues. CDR1 is SGHAT and CDR2 is FQNNGV in the germline V gene. The V segment lost 5 bases and the J segment 4 bases; nucleotides outside the gene matches: 5. CDR3 amino acids: CASSGTGFTYGYTF. CDR3 DNA: TGTGCCAGCAGCGGGACAGGGTTTACCTATGGCTACACCTTC.

This chain joins TRBV9 and TRBJ1-4, with TRBD1 matching over 10 bases. Trimming cost V 0 bases and J 8 bases; bases outside gene matches: 10. The CDR3 is 17 amino acids. CDR1 and CDR2 (germline): SGDLS, YYNGEE. CDR3 sequence: CASSVGPSTGGGEKLFF. The CDR3, as DNA: TGTGCCAGCAGCGTAGGTCCCTCGACAGGGGGCGGCGAAAAACTGTTTTTT. The variable domain in full, with the rest retrieved from reference TRBV9 and TRBJ1-4, is DSGVTQTPKHLITATGQRVTLRCSPRSGDLSVYWYQQSLDQGLQFLIQYYNGEERAKGNILERFSAQQFPDLHSELNLSSLELGDSALYFCASSVGPSTGGGEKLFFGSGTQLSVL.

The CDR3 spells CASSPIFDRNTEAFF. CDR3 nucleotide sequence: TGTGCCAGCTCACCAATATTCGACAGAAACACTGAAGCTTTCTTT. V and J are TRBV18 and TRBJ1-1; maybe TRBD1 (5 bases). In germline, CDR1 is KGHSH, CDR2 LQKENI. The CDR3 extends over 15 amino acids. V was shortened by 2 bases and J by 2 bases, with 12 bases between the two germline ends.

The V and J genes are TRBV11-2 and TRBJ2-3; the D is unclear. Germline-derived CDR1 and CDR2 are SGHAT and FQNNGV. The V end was cut by 1 base, the J end by 4 bases, with 12 bases between. The CDR3 length is 15 residues. As DNA, the CDR3 is TGTGCCAGCAGCTTAGGGCCAGTTGGTCCAGATACGCAGTATTTT. Its protein is CASSLGPVGPDTQYF.

The rearrangement links TRBV7-2 to TRBJ2-1; TRBD1 agrees at 7 bases. The germline V gene encodes CDR1 SGHTA and CDR2 FQGNSA. The CDR3 is made up of 16 amino acids. Trimming took 5 bases from V and 3 from J; bases not matched to a gene: 10. CDR3 bases: TGTGCCAGCAGCCATACGTGGACAGGTCTCTACAATGAGCAGTTCTTC. The encoded protein is CASSHTWTGLYNEQFF.

The gene calls are TRBV19 and TRBJ1-5; unclear D gene. Germline CDR1 reads LNHDA; CDR2 reads SQIVND (reference sequence). The CDR3 runs to 13 residues. Deletions cut 7 bases from V and 7 bases from J, with 14 bases between. DNA for the CDR3: TGTGCCAGTACCCGCGATTCGGGGCAGCCCCAGCATTTT. Its protein is CASTRDSGQPQHF.

V and J are TRBV27 and TRBJ2-7, with unresolved D. This CDR3 region has 15 residues. V lost 0 bases and J lost 2, with 11 bases in between. From germline, CDR1 is MNHEY and CDR2 SMNVEV (reference sequence). CDR3 coding DNA: TGTGCCAGCAGTTTATCCCCTTCCACTACCTACGAGCAGTACTTC. Residues: CASSLSPSTTYEQYF.

The CDR3 sequence is CASSNSGGETQYF. Here the CDR3 DNA reads TGTGCCAGCAGCAACTCTGGAGGGGAGACCCAGTACTTC. The rearrangement joins TRBV7-2 to TRBJ2-5, with TRBD2 as a possible D gene (6 bases). V lost 5 bases to trimming and J lost 5 bases, with 12 bases between them. CDR1 and CDR2 (germline): SGHTA, FQGNSA. This CDR3 is 13 amino acids long.

The chain couples TRBV15 to TRBJ2-7, with no clear D. V shed 1 base and J shed 3 bases, with 10 bases lying between them. The CDR3 contains 14 residues. Germline V CDR1 and CDR2: LNHNV, YYDKDF (reference sequence). CDR3 in DNA: TGTGCCACCAGCAGAGCCCTAACTGACTACGAGCAGTACTTC. Its translation is CATSRALTDYEQYF.

The genes are TRBV2 and TRBJ2-5, with 7 positions matching TRBD1. The J segment lost 0 bases and the V segment lost 3 bases, leaving 10 bases of the junction unmatched. Germline values: CDR1 SNHLY, CDR2 FYNNEI. This CDR3 has 17 amino acids. The CDR3 sequence: CASSDSVAGGYQETQYF. DNA of the CDR3: TGTGCCAGCAGTGACTCCGTGGCAGGGGGTTACCAAGAGACCCAGTACTTC.

The CDR3 region has the DNA TGTGCCACCAGCAGAGAGAGGACAGGGGGTGACGATACGCAGTATTTT. Its protein product is CATSRERTGGDDTQYF. The chain has TRBV15 and TRBJ2-3, with 10 bases fitting TRBD1. The V gene's germline CDR1 is LNHNV and CDR2 YYDKDF (reference sequence). The CDR3 consists of 16 residues. V gave up 0 bases and J gave up 6 bases; unmatched junction bases: 6.

V and J are TRBV7-2 and TRBJ2-7; TRBD1 is a possible D gene (6 bases). This CDR3 spans 15 amino acids. Germline V gene data show CDR1 as SGHTA and CDR2 as FQGNSA. Trimming shortened V by 1 base and J by 4 bases, and 14 bases separated the two germline ends. CDR3 protein: CASSLDWTADYEQYF. The CDR3 coding sequence is TGTGCCAGCAGCTTAGATTGGACAGCGGATTACGAGCAGTACTTC.

V is TRBV5-8 and J is TRBJ1-5; 7 bases align to TRBD1. J lost 6 bases, V lost 4 bases, and 7 bases had no gene match. This CDR3 has 14 amino acids. Germline V lookup: CDR1 SGHTS, CDR2 YDEGEE. In DNA, the CDR3 is TGTGCCAGCAGCGAGACAGGGTACAGTCAGCCCCAGCATTTT. Its protein is CASSETGYSQPQHF.

The chain links TRBV11-2 to TRBJ2-3; the match to TRBD1 covers 8 bases. CDR3 length equals 15 residues. Germline V gene sequence: CDR1 SGHAT, CDR2 FQNNGV. V shed 0 bases and J 3 bases; nucleotides not matched to a gene: 2. CDR3 sequence reads: CASSLDGDRTDTQYF. As DNA, the CDR3 is TGTGCCAGCAGCTTAGATGGGGACAGGACAGATACGCAGTATTTT.

This chain joins TRBV11-1 and TRBJ2-1; D is possibly TRBD1 (5 bases). Germline V gene data show CDR1 as SGHAT and CDR2 as FQDESV (reference sequence). V lost 5 bases, J lost 4 bases, and 18 bases lay in between. The CDR3 consists of 16 residues. The CDR3 region has the DNA TGTGCCAGCAGCCAAGTGTGGGGCAGAGAATACAATGAGCAGTTCTTC. It specifies CASSQVWGREYNEQFF.